This T cell receptor beta chain is from a study of shared clonotypes between healthy human individuals. The V gene's germline CDR1 is SGHNT and CDR2 YYREEE (reference sequence). This CDR3 has 15 residues. Trimming removed 0 bases from V and 4 bases from J; junction bases left unmatched: 6. The repertoire was sequenced with immunoSEQ multiplex PCR; TCRdb's copy has only in-frame clones and lacks some. The table lists about 1.4 million clones, roughly 96% of them singletons, with 0.95% to 1.5% in the top ten. The material sequenced was naive CD4+ T cells sorted from blood. As to subset: CD45RA+ positively selected. This TCR derives from a man aged 25-40 years in good health. The chain is built from TRBV5-4 and TRBJ2-5, with 7 nucleotides matching TRBD2. The CDR3 nucleotides read TGTGCCAGCAGCTTGGGAGGGAGGGCCCGAGAGACCCAGTACTTC. Protein product: CASSLGGRARETQYF.